This TCR beta chain appears in the sequencing data of a study of T cell repertoires in cytomegalovirus infection. About the study: Based on public TCR beta signatures, there were indications of CMV infection and of a matching HLA type.

General study points: Adding up the frequency of public TCR beta families identified people who carried CMV plus the relevant HLA. The response measured ex vivo was dominated by TCR beta clonotypes (HLA-C-restricted and CMV-specific).

This clonotype was seen ten or more times. Antigen: not known. TCRdb fed the reads into MiXCR, producing one record per CDR3 protein. The table lists 200,000 to 250,000 distinct CDR3 sequences, roughly an eighth of them singletons. The sample taken for sequencing was PBMCs. The source of this sequence is a human donor in good health (CMV status not recorded). Some clones in this sample may be carry-over from other donors' samples.

CDR3 region: CASSLGGGGYTF. The CDR3 DNA reads as TGTGCCAGCAGTTTAGGGGGAGGTGGCTACACCTTC. This chain connects TRBV12-3 or TRBV12-4 to TRBJ1-2; D is ambiguous. With 1 base removed from V and 7 bases from J, the gap between germline ends came to 7 bases. The CDR3 is 12 amino acids.